This entry lists 22 T cell receptor beta chains sequenced from one sample in a study of cytomegalovirus exposure and HLA in healthy donors. The PCR ran on 60 Vbeta and 13 Jbeta primers. TCRdb keeps only in-frame clones here, not all; method: immunoSEQ multiplex PCR. The table lists about 160,000 clones, approximately 80% of them singletons. Source material: PBMCs. Every receptor here comes from a man aged 18 to 29 in good health and CMV-seropositive.

V gene TRBV10-3 combines with J gene TRBJ2-2; TRBD2 aligns across 11 bases. This CDR3 is 16 amino acids long. CDR1 and CDR2 from the germline V gene are ENHRY and SYGVKD. V gave up 4 bases and J gave up 7 bases; unmatched junction bases: 8. The chain's CDR3 is CAISGTSGRISGELFF. Written as DNA, the CDR3 is TGTGCCATCAGTGGCACTAGCGGGAGAATTAGCGGGGAGCTGTTTTTT.

This sequence joins TRBV19 and TRBJ2-6; 10 bases align to TRBD2. The CDR3 extends over 16 amino acids. J lost 4 bases, V lost 5 bases, and 5 bases had no gene match. In germline, CDR1 is LNHDA, CDR2 SQIVND (reference sequence). The CDR3 here is CASSLAGEPGANVLTF. CDR3 bases: TGTGCCAGTAGTCTAGCGGGAGAACCCGGGGCCAACGTCCTGACTTTC.

The chain is built from TRBV27 and TRBJ2-7; 8 nucleotides line up with TRBD2. After removal of 10 bases from V and 4 bases from J, the junction contained 15 bases not matched to a gene. The CDR3 is 15 residues long. CDR1 is MNHEY, CDR2 SMNVEV, per germline (reference sequence). The CDR3 DNA reads as TGTGCCACCCGCCGGGGGGGACTAGGGTCTTACGAGCAGTACTTC. Its protein is CATRRGGLGSYEQYF.

CDR3 nucleotides: TGTGCCAGCTCCGACCAGGGGCTGAATGAAAAACTGTTTTTT. This gives the protein CASSDQGLNEKLFF. This sequence joins TRBV18 and TRBJ1-4; maybe TRBD1 (6 bases). Germline V lookup: CDR1 KGHSH, CDR2 LQKENI. Trimming stripped 6 bases from V and 5 bases from J, with 13 bases between. This CDR3 spans 14 amino acids.

This chain joins TRBV7-8 and TRBJ1-1; TRBD1 might be the D (5 bases). Germline V CDR1 and CDR2: SGHVS, FQNEAQ. The CDR3 sequence is 14 residues long. Trimming took off 4 bases at V and 0 bases at J, with 9 bases between the two ends. The CDR3 nucleotides read TGTGCCAGCAGCTCGCCGACAGTGAACACTGAAGCTTTCTTT. It codes for CASSSPTVNTEAFF. Filled out from reference TRBV7-8 and TRBJ1-1, the complete variable domain reads GAGVSQSPRYKVAKRGQDVALRCDPISGHVSLFWYQQALGQGPEFLTYFQNEAQLDKSGLPSDRFFAERPEGSVSTLKIQRTQQEDSAVYLCASSSPTVNTEAFFGQGTRLTVV.

J is TRBJ1-4 and V is TRBV5-1, with 8 bases matching TRBD1. With V trimmed by 4 bases and J by 8 bases, 13 bases remained unmatched. The CDR3 has 16 amino acids. Germline CDR1 SGHRS, CDR2 YFSETQ. For the CDR3, the DNA is TGCGCCAGCAGCCTAACAGTGACAGGGGTTGAGGAAAAACTGTTTTTT. Amino acid sequence: CASSLTVTGVEEKLFF.

The chain has TRBV11-2 and TRBJ1-6, with D possibly being TRBD1 (5 bases). Germline CDR1 reads SGHAT; CDR2 reads FQNNGV. V dropped 4 bases and J dropped 14 bases, with 18 bases sitting between them. The CDR3 runs to 14 residues. The CDR3 is CASSSSLEGRALHF. CDR3 in DNA: TGTGCCAGCAGCTCCTCTTTGGAGGGGAGGGCCCTCCACTTT.

This clone was seen just once. The chain couples TRBV7-9 to TRBJ2-7; 8 bases match TRBD2. The CDR3 length is 17 residues. CDR1 and CDR2 (germline): SEHNR, FQNEAQ (reference sequence). V was pared by 1 base and J by 6 bases, with 14 bases of the junction left unmatched. The DNA for the CDR3 is TGTGCCAGCAGCTTAGTCGGGGGGGTAGGATTGGTTGGCGAGCAGTACTTC. Its translation: CASSLVGGVGLVGEQYF.

V gene TRBV6-4 combines with J gene TRBJ2-3; D call uncertain. The germline gives CDR1 MRHNA, CDR2 SNTAGT. V gave up 3 bases and J gave up 4 bases, with 8 bases separating them. This CDR3 contains 13 residues. CDR3 region: CASSERSPDTQYF. The CDR3, as DNA: TGTGCCAGCAGTGAACGGAGTCCAGATACGCAGTATTTT.

The chain recombines TRBV7-6 with TRBJ2-1, with TRBD2 as a possible D gene (5 bases). V was shortened by 1 base and J by 3 bases, with 7 bases between the two germline ends. This CDR3 contains 14 residues. Germline lookup yields CDR1 SGHVS and CDR2 FNYEAQ. This chain's CDR3 is CASSLGGLYNEQFF. As DNA, the CDR3 is TGTGCCAGCAGCTTAGGCGGACTCTACAATGAGCAGTTCTTC.

CDR3 loop: CAWSPRTEAEQYF. CDR3 coding DNA: TGTGCCTGGAGTCCACGGACAGAAGCCGAGCAGTACTTC. The J gene is TRBJ2-5, the V gene TRBV30; D might be TRBD1 (6 bases). The end of the DNA aligns better with TRBJ2-7, so the J call may be wrong. Germline CDR1 reads GTSNPN; CDR2 reads SVGIG (reference sequence). The CDR3 contains 13 residues.

V is TRBV5-1 and J is TRBJ1-6, with a possible D match to TRBD1 (5 bases). CDR3 size: 14 residues. Trimming cost V 1 base and J 5 bases, with 7 bases left between them. Germline CDR1 SGHRS, CDR2 YFSETQ. The CDR3 coding sequence is TGCGCCAGCAGCTTGCAACAGGATAATTCACCCCTCCACTTT. It is translated as CASSLQQDNSPLHF.

This rearrangement joins TRBV18 to TRBJ1-1, with a possible D match to TRBD1 (5 bases). The CDR3 is 13 residues long. V was shortened by 6 bases and J by 1 base, with 9 bases between the two germline ends. In germline, CDR1 is KGHSH, CDR2 LQKENI. CDR3 coding DNA: TGTGCCAGCTCCGCGGACAAGAACACTGAAGCTTTCTTT. Protein sequence: CASSADKNTEAFF.

A single count supports this clone. Sequence at one end of the junction differs from germline and may be a read error. The chain is built from TRBV7-9 and TRBJ2-5; D is perhaps TRBD2 (6 bases). The germline CDR1 and CDR2 sequences are SEHNR and FQNEAQ (reference sequence). This CDR3 region has 15 residues. CDR3 in amino acids: CSSSSYRDFEETQYF. The CDR3, as DNA: TGTTCCAGCAGCAGCTACCGGGACTTCGAAGAGACCCAGTACTTC. The full variable domain, with the rest looked up from reference TRBV7-9 and TRBJ2-5, is DTGVSQNPRHKITKRGQNVTFRCDPISEHNRLYWYRQTLGQGPEFLTYFQNEAQLEKSRLLSDRFSAERPKGSFSTLEIQRTEQGDSAMYLCSSSSYRDFEETQYFGPGTRLLVL.

This sequence joins TRBV19 and TRBJ1-2; TRBD1 agrees at 7 bases. Trimming removed 3 bases from V and 5 bases from J; junction bases left unmatched: 12. CDR3 size: 16 residues. CDR1 and CDR2 (germline): LNHDA, SQIVND (reference sequence). CDR3: CASSIGWDRGGYGYTF. In nucleotides, the CDR3 is TGTGCCAGTAGTATTGGTTGGGACAGAGGAGGGTATGGCTACACCTTC.

The V call is TRBV10-3, the J call TRBJ1-5, with 10 positions matching TRBD1. This CDR3 has 15 residues. The germline V gene encodes CDR1 ENHRY and CDR2 SYGVKD. V lost 2 bases to trimming and J lost 7 bases; unmatched junction nucleotides: 5. CDR3 in DNA: TGTGCCATCAGTGAGCCTGGGACAGGGGAACAGCCCCAGCATTTT. This encodes CAISEPGTGEQPQHF.

V is TRBV2 and J is TRBJ2-5; D might be TRBD2 (7 bases). CDR3 length: 16 residues. The germline gives CDR1 SNHLY, CDR2 FYNNEI. The V gene lost 7 bases and the J gene lost 4 bases, with 22 bases spanning the gap. The CDR3 nucleotides read TGTGCCAGCAACACTTTGGGGGGGGGCGAGGGAGAGACCCAGTACTTC. Protein sequence: CASNTLGGGEGETQYF. Full variable domain (missing parts from reference TRBV2 and TRBJ2-5): EPEVTQTPSHQVTQMGQEVILRCVPISNHLYFYWYRQILGQKVEFLVSFYNNEISEKSEIFDDQFSVERPDGSNFTLKIRSTKLEDSAMYFCASNTLGGGEGETQYFGPGTRLLVL.

The V gene is TRBV4-1, the J gene TRBJ2-3, with TRBD2 matching over 11 bases. Per germline, CDR1 MGHRA and CDR2 YSYEKL. The CDR3 has 15 amino acids. V was pared by 4 bases and J by 4 bases, with 4 bases of the junction left unmatched. The CDR3 loop reads CASSPLAGGADTQYF. The CDR3 nucleotides read TGCGCCAGCAGCCCTCTAGCGGGGGGAGCAGATACGCAGTATTTT.

The gene calls are TRBV21-1 and TRBJ2-6; TRBD1 is the table's D call, not checked against the DNA. TRBV21-1 is a recognized pseudogene. This CDR3 is built from 16 residues. DNA of the CDR3: TGTGCCAGCAGCTGGGACAGGGCCTCTGGGGCCAACGTCCTGACTTTC. This translates into CASSWDRASGANVLTF.

The J gene is TRBJ1-1, the V gene TRBV19; 7 nucleotides match TRBD1. Trimming took 3 bases from V and 1 from J; bases not matched to a gene: 5. The CDR3 loop spans 15 amino acids. Germline V gene sequence: CDR1 LNHDA, CDR2 SQIVND (reference sequence). This CDR3 is CASSIRQGQNTEAFF. CDR3 nucleotides: TGTGCCAGTAGTATCCGACAGGGACAGAACACTGAAGCTTTCTTT.

The chain combines TRBV10-3 with TRBJ2-5, with D perhaps TRBD2 (6 bases). The tail of the sequence fits TRBJ2-7 better, so the J call may be wrong. Germline assignment: CDR1 ENHRY and CDR2 SYGVKD. The CDR3 is made up of 16 amino acids. The CDR3 region is CAISERLARSSYEQYF. The CDR3 region has the DNA TGTGCCATCAGTGAGAGGCTAGCGCGAAGCTCCTACGAGCAGTACTTC.

This clone was seen a handful of times. The chain carries TRBV7-9 and TRBJ1-1, with D possibly being TRBD1 (6 bases). V was trimmed by 5 bases and J by 0 bases, leaving 10 bases between them. Germline V lookup: CDR1 SEHNR, CDR2 FQNEAQ (reference sequence). This CDR3 spans 14 amino acids. As DNA, the CDR3 is TGTGCCAGCAGCAACAGGGATATGAACACTGAAGCTTTCTTT. Protein product: CASSNRDMNTEAFF.